This T cell receptor (beta chain) comes out of a study of T cell clones after liver transplantation. Study details: TCRbeta sequencing after a pre-transplant mixed lymphocyte reaction identified graft-donor-reactive clones, later tracked in post-transplant blood. The study's findings and limits: Small, mixed patient groups and varying post-transplant times limit these conclusions.

This clone was detected only a few times. Its specificity is not known. This table comes from immunoSEQ multiplex PCR, and its TCRdb copy is limited to in-frame clones, with some not included. Found here are over 5,500 clones, 70% to 85% of them singletons; the top ten hold 37%. CD3+CD4+ and CD3+CD8+ cells were FACS-sorted from thawed unstimulated PBMCs. The junction had 8 bases not matched to a gene; V was cut back by 7 bases and J by 4 bases. Germline V gene data show CDR1 as LNHDA and CDR2 as SQIVND (reference sequence). This CDR3 has 16 amino acids. The receptor comes from a human patient who received a liver transplant. Some T cells may possibly be graft donor cells. The sample was CD8+ T cells from blood, taken 24 months after liver transplant. The rearrangement joins TRBV19 to TRBJ2-2, with 11 bases that match TRBD2. CDR3 protein: CASTPTSGSGTGELFF. DNA for the CDR3: TGTGCCAGTACCCCAACTAGCGGGAGTGGCACCGGGGAGCTGTTTTTT.